This entry concerns a single TCR beta chain. All enrollees were roughly 18 to 89 years old and from 20 to 30 US areas. Participants had their cohort set by participant-reported clinical history. Only in-frame clones appear in the TCRdb table, and some are missing; sequencing was by immunoSEQ multiplex PCR. The sample lists 100,000 to 150,000 clones, around 80% occurring once. The germline V gene has CDR1 MNHNS and CDR2 SASEGT. The CDR3 runs to 16 residues. V lost 4 bases and J lost 6; bases outside the gene matches: 13. The source of the sample is a study of blood T cell repertoires in COVID-19. Whole-study context: From T cells, B-cell-depleted T cells, or PBMCs came the material, which was cDNA or gDNA.

Sequenced material: PBMCs or T cells enriched from blood (not recorded which). This TCR came from a man between 35 and 55 years old with acute COVID-19. This chain links TRBV6-1 with TRBJ2-3; the match to TRBD1 covers 7 bases. This chain's CDR3 is CASSGSRQGLGDTQYF. CDR3 bases: TGTGCCAGCAGTGGCTCCAGACAGGGCCTCGGGGATACGCAGTATTTT.